This T cell receptor beta chain was obtained from a study of T cell responses to AZD1222 COVID-19 vaccine. Study-level points and caveats: Repertoires were sampled only after the peak T cell response.

About this clone: The antigen is unknown.

Sequencing used immunoSEQ multiplex PCR; TCRdb keeps in-frame clones, though not all of them. This sample carries under 200,000 clones, around nine tenths of them seen once, and the ten largest clones take approximately 4%. CDR1 is GTSNPN, CDR2 SVGIG, per germline (reference sequence). Trimming shortened V by 4 bases and J by 7 bases, and 18 bases separated the two germline ends. There are 14 residues in the CDR3. The chain employs TRBV30 and TRBJ2-3; D gene uncertain. This receptor was identified in an adult who received the MenACWY meningococcal vaccine as a control. Sequencing was performed on peripheral blood, taken 28 days after the second dose of the MenACWY control vaccine. CDR3 sequence reads: CAWTVSDARNTQYF. CDR3 in DNA: TGTGCCTGGACCGTTTCGGACGCAAGAAATACGCAGTATTTT.